The entry below gives a single T cell receptor (beta chain) sequence along with its context. Its target is unknown. Clones were read by immunoSEQ multiplex PCR, and TCRdb kept only the in-frame ones, dropping some. Among about 97,000 clones listed, about 83% were seen once. The ends were cut back, 10 bases at V and 5 bases at J, with 14 bases in the middle. The CDR3 sequence is 12 residues long. CDR1 LNHDA and CDR2 SQIVND come from the germline V gene (reference sequence). This entry is derived from a study of identifying expanded T cells in peripheral blood. General study findings and limits: Differentially abundant clones: approximately 1.3 between replicates, about 15 at about 13 days, 19 at four. Clone count variance between roughly 2-week samples rose with total template count.

The TCR originated in a person aged 18 to 75 in good health. This chain uses TRBV19 with TRBJ2-5, with no clear D. Material: blood. The CDR3, as DNA: TGTGCCACTTCACGCGCCCAGGAGACCCAGTACTTC. Its translation: CATSRAQETQYF.